The 9 T cell receptor beta chains presented below share a single source sample, sequenced in a study of TIL therapy for anti-PD-1-resistant metastatic lung cancer. Time point specified: pre-treatment sample, taken before nivolumab and TIL therapy. The immunoSEQ assay was v3. Profiling relied on immunoSEQ multiplex PCR, and the TCRdb table lists in-frame clones only, not all of them. The profile covers tens of thousands of clones, with around three quarters appearing a single time and around 2.5% taken by the ten largest. Source: blood, taken at baseline. Receptor source: a woman aged 30 to 85 with non-small cell lung cancer.

The chain employs TRBV6-5 and TRBJ2-2, with a tentative D call TRBD1 (5 bases). The V gene lost 6 bases and the J gene lost 4 bases, with 9 bases spanning the gap. The CDR3 runs 13 residues. The germline gives CDR1 MNHEY, CDR2 SVGAGI. CDR3 bases: TGTGCCAGCAGAAGGGGTGGCACCGGGGAGCTGTTTTTT. Its protein is CASRRGGTGELFF.

This clone was counted between two and nine times. The CDR3 DNA reads TGTGCCAGCAGTTACCGCGATGGCTACGAGCAGTACTTC. Translated, it gives CASSYRDGYEQYF. The chain recombines TRBV6-5 with TRBJ2-7; no reliable D call. There are 13 residues in the CDR3. Germline CDR1 reads MNHEY; CDR2 reads SVGAGI. Trimming removed 2 bases from V and 3 bases from J, with 8 bases in between.

The V call is TRBV6-6, the J call TRBJ1-1, with a weak D call TRBD1 (5 bases). The V gene lost 5 bases and the J gene lost 0 bases, with 10 bases spanning the gap. The CDR3 loop spans 14 amino acids. Germline V gives CDR1 MNHNY, CDR2 SVGAGI (reference sequence). DNA of the CDR3: TGTGCCAGCAGTCGATCGGGGGTGAACACTGAAGCTTTCTTT. Protein: CASSRSGVNTEAFF.

V gene TRBV30 combines with J gene TRBJ1-2; no definite D call. The germline CDR1 and CDR2 sequences are GTSNPN and SVGIG (reference sequence). CDR3 length: 13 amino acids. The V and J ends lost 0 bases and 7 bases respectively, with 12 bases between them. The CDR3 nucleotides read TGTGCCTGGAGTGTACGGGATTTCGGTGGCTACACCTTC. It yields the protein CAWSVRDFGGYTF.

The CDR3: CASSASGTRSYEQYF. CDR3 sequence (DNA): TGTGCCAGCAGCGCCTCCGGGACTCGCTCCTACGAGCAGTACTTC. The chain couples TRBV5-6 to TRBJ2-7; possibly TRBD2 for D (6 bases). Deletions cut 4 bases from V and 0 bases from J, with 14 bases between. The germline V gene has CDR1 SGHDT and CDR2 YYEEEE. The CDR3 length is 15 residues.

The J gene is TRBJ2-7, the V gene TRBV9; weak D call: TRBD2 (7 bases). Germline-derived CDR1 and CDR2 are SGDLS and YYNGEE. V gave up 3 bases and J gave up 7 bases, with 11 bases separating them. The CDR3 sequence is 12 residues long. CDR3 in DNA: TGTGCCAGCAGCGAGGGAGGGGGTGAGCAGTACTTC. Its protein is CASSEGGGEQYF.

This chain links TRBV9 with TRBJ1-5; 9 bases match TRBD1. CDR1 is SGDLS, CDR2 YYNGEE, per germline. V lost 4 bases, J lost 0 bases, and 8 bases stayed unmatched. The CDR3 totals 17 residues. The CDR3 nucleotides read TGTGCCAGCAGCCCCGGGACAGGGACGGTTAGCAATCAGCCCCAGCATTTT. Its protein is CASSPGTGTVSNQPQHF.

In this sample, this clone turned up a few times. The chain couples TRBV27 to TRBJ1-2; D may be TRBD1 (5 bases). V was cut by 0 bases and J by 3 bases, with 14 bases left in between. Germline assignment: CDR1 MNHEY and CDR2 SMNVEV (reference sequence). This CDR3 has 16 residues. CDR3 DNA: TGTGCCAGCAGTTTATCTCCGGGGCTGGGGGACTATGGCTACACCTTC. Its protein product is CASSLSPGLGDYGYTF.

J is TRBJ1-4 and V is TRBV30, with a tentative D call TRBD1 (5 bases). V dropped 8 bases and J dropped 12 bases, with 19 bases sitting between them. The CDR3 has 12 residues. CDR1 and CDR2 (germline): GTSNPN, SVGIG (reference sequence). CDR3 in amino acids: CALGGVSTELFF. The CDR3 nucleotides read TGTGCCCTCGGAGGGGTGTCAACAGAACTGTTTTTT. Complete variable domain (other parts from reference TRBV30 and TRBJ1-4): SQTIHQWPATLVQPVGSPLSLECTVEGTSNPNLYWYRQAAGRGLQLLFYSVGIGQISSEVPQNLSASRPQDRQFILSSKKLLLSDSGFYLCALGGVSTELFFGSGTQLSVL.